This T cell receptor (beta chain) is drawn from a study of blood T cell repertoires in COVID-19. Across the study: T cells, B-cell-depleted T cells, or PBMCs supplied cDNA or gDNA.

Per germline, CDR1 SQVTM and CDR2 ANQGSEA. The CDR3 consists of 12 residues. TCRdb keeps only in-frame clones here, not all; method: immunoSEQ multiplex PCR. Among over 120,000 clones listed, 65% to 85% were seen once. The material sequenced was peripheral blood. The sequence came from a woman aged 55-69 years with acute or convalescent COVID-19. The V gene is TRBV29-1, the J gene TRBJ1-3; 7 positions agree with TRBD1. The CDR3 nucleotides are TGCAACGAGACAGGGCGGGGAAACACCATATATTTT. It codes for CNETGRGNTIYF. The variable domain in full, with the rest retrieved from reference TRBV29-1 and TRBJ1-3, is SAVISQKPSRDICQRGTSLTIQCQVDSQVTMMFWYRQQPGQSLTLIATANQGSEATYESGFVIDKFPISRPNLTFSTLTVSNMSPEDSSIYLCNETGRGNTIYFGEGSWLTVV.